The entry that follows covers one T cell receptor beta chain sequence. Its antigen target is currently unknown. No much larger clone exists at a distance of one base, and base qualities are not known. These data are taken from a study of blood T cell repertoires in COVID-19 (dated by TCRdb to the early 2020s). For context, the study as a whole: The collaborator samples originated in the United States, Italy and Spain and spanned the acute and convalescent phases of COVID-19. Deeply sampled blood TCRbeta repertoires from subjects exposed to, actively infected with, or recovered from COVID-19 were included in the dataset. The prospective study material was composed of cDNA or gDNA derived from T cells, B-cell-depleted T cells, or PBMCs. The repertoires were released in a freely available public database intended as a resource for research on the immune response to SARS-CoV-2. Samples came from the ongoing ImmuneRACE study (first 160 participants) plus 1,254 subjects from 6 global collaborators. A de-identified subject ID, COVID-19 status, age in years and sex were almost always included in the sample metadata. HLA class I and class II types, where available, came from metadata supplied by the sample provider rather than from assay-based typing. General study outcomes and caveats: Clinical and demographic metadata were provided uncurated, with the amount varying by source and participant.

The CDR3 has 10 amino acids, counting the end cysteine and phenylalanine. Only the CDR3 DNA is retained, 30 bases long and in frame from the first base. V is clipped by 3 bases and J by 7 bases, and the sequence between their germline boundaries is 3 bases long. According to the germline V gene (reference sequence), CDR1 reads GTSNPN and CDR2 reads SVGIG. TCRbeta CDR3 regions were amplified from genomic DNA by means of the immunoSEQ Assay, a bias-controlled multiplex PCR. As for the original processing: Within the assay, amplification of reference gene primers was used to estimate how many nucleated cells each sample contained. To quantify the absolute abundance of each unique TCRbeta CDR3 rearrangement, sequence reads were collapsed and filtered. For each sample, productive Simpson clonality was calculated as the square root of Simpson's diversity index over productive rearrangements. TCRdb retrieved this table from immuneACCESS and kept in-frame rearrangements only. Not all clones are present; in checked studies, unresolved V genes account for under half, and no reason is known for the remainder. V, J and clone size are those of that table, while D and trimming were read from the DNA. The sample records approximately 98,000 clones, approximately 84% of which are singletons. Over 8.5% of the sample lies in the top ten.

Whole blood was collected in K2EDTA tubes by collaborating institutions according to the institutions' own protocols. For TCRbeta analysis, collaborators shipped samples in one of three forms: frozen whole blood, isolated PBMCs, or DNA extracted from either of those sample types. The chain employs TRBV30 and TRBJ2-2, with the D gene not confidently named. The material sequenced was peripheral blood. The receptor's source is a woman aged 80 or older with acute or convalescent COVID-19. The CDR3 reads CAWSVGELFF. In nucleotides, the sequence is TGTGCCTGGAGCGTCGGGGAGCTGTTTTTT.